This T cell receptor (beta chain) was sequenced during a study of Ad26.COV2.S vaccination and SARS-CoV-2 variants. Germline V gene data show CDR1 as SQVTM and CDR2 as ANQGSEA. The CDR3 totals 12 residues. Trimming stripped 7 bases from V and 4 bases from J, with 10 bases between. Indicated treatment: roughly 20 received Ad26.COV2.S at low or high dose, single or two shots; roughly 5 received placebo; per-sample allocation not given. Collection of the samples took place on day 63 after the first injection of vaccine or placebo. Adults aged 18-55 years in Boston included the donor. Method: immunoSEQ multiplex PCR; TCRdb's copy keeps in-frame clones and lacks some. The table has about 680,000 clones, roughly nine tenths seen once.

The sample was peripheral blood, taken in a trial of Ad26.COV2.S vaccine versus placebo. The sequence was obtained from a person between 18 and 65 years old who received the Ad26.COV2.S COVID-19 vaccine or a placebo. The rearrangement uses TRBV29-1 and TRBJ2-2; tentatively, D is TRBD2 (6 bases). The CDR3 here is CSGRRGTGELFF. The CDR3 nucleotides are TGCAGCGGGAGGAGGGGCACCGGGGAGCTGTTTTTT.